The rows below give T cell receptor beta chains drawn from one sample of a study of technical replicates of blood from a handful of donors. The data were produced by immunoSEQ multiplex PCR, yet TCRdb's version contains in-frame clones alone and is incomplete. Seen here are some 47,000 clones, around nine tenths observed once, and the top ten hold about 3.8%. The sample was PBMCs. The receptors come from a human donor in good health. Some clones in this sample may be carry-over from other donors' samples. CDR3s include the opening cysteine and the closing phenylalanine or tryptophan. A D gene is named only where the DNA matches it firmly. Some rows mark clone size as missing; the rest say once, few, many or name a class of expanded clone.

j_call clone_size v_call d_call cdr3_aa cdr3_nt
TRBJ1-1 NA TRBV6-1 NA CASTRAEAFF TGTGCCAGCACCCGAGCTGAAGCTTTCTTT
TRBJ2-3 few TRBV7-6 TRBD2 CASSKTSPDTQYF TGTGCCAGCAGTAAGACTAGCCCAGATACGCAGTATTTT
TRBJ1-6 NA TRBV5-5 NA CASSLMADSPLHF TGTGCCAGCAGCTTGATGGCGGATTCACCCCTCCACTTT
TRBJ1-2 NA TRBV6-1 NA CASMAGKDGYTF TGTGCCAGCATGGCAGGCAAGGATGGCTACACCTTC
TRBJ2-3 NA TRBV4-3 NA CASSPGLRTDTQYF TGCGCCAGCAGCCCGGGACTGCGCACAGATACGCAGTATTTT
TRBJ2-7 NA TRBV7-2 NA CASRWGPSYEQYF TGTGCCAGCAGGTGGGGGCCGTCCTACGAGCAGTACTTC
TRBJ1-1 NA TRBV30 NA CAWSVEGTEAFF TGTGCCTGGAGTGTGGAGGGCACTGAAGCTTTCTTT
TRBJ2-2 NA TRBV5-4 NA CASSLAIRGITGELFF TGTGCCAGCAGCTTGGCGATACGGGGGATCACCGGGGAGCTGTTTTTT
TRBJ2-7 once TRBV7-8 NA CASSLAQQGSYEQYF TGTGCCAGCAGCTTAGCGCAACAGGGCTCCTACGAGCAGTACTTC
TRBJ2-7 NA TRBV6-6 TRBD1 CASSLDGTAYEQYF TGTGCCAGCAGTTTGGACGGGACAGCCTACGAGCAGTACTTC
TRBJ2-3 NA TRBV7-8 TRBD2 CASSLSGIPTDTQYF TGTGCCAGCAGCCTTAGCGGGATCCCCACAGATACGCAGTATTTT
TRBJ2-4 NA TRBV18 NA CASSPPNGLAKNIQYF TGTGCCAGCTCACCACCGAACGGGTTAGCCAAAAACATTCAGTACTTC
TRBJ2-7 few TRBV15 TRBD1 CATSRGQGRDEQYF TGTGCCACCAGCAGAGGACAGGGAAGGGACGAGCAGTACTTC
TRBJ2-7 few TRBV6-1 NA CASRDSYEQYF TGTGCCAGCAGGGACAGCTACGAGCAGTACTTC
TRBJ1-6 NA TRBV5-6 NA CASSSQAPNSPLHF TGTGCCAGCAGCTCCCAGGCCCCAAATTCACCCCTCCACTTT